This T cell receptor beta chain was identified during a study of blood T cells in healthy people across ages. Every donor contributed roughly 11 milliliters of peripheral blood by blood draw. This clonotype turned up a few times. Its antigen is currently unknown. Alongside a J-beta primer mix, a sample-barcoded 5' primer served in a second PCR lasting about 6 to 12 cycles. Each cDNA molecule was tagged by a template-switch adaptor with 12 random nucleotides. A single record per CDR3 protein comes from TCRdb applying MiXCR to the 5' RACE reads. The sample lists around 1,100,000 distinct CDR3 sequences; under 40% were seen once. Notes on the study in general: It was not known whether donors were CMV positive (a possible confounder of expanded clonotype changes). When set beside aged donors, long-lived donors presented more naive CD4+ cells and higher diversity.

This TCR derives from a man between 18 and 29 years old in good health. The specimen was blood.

The CDR3 here is CASSVGQTNYGYTF. The CDR3 DNA is TGTGCCAGCAGCGTTGGACAGACTAACTATGGCTACACCTTC. The V and J genes are TRBV9 and TRBJ1-2, with D possibly being TRBD1 (6 bases). Trimming removed 2 bases at V and 0 bases at J, with 8 bases between. The CDR3 extends over 14 amino acids. CDR1 is SGDLS and CDR2 is YYNGEE in the germline V gene.